This entry lists 9 T cell receptor beta chains sequenced from one sample in a study of Ad26.COV2.S vaccination and SARS-CoV-2 variants. TCRdb keeps only in-frame clones here, not all; method: immunoSEQ multiplex PCR. In the table there are about 460,000 clones, approximately 90% of which are singletons. Treatment reported: around 19 received Ad26.COV2.S at low or high dose, single or two shots; about 5 received placebo; per-sample allocation not given. The samples were gathered on day 63 after the first injection of vaccine or placebo. Specimen: peripheral blood, collected in a trial of Ad26.COV2.S vaccine versus placebo. The source of these receptors is a person aged 18 to 65 who received the Ad26.COV2.S COVID-19 vaccine or a placebo.

This chain connects TRBV11-3 to TRBJ2-5; possible D gene TRBD2, 6 bases. Germline V lookup: CDR1 SGHNT, CDR2 YENEEA. Between the trimmed V and J ends, which lost 5 bases and 4 bases, there was a span of 14 bases. CDR3 length equals 14 residues. The CDR3 spells CASSPGGVPETQYF. In DNA, the CDR3 is TGTGCCAGCAGCCCCGGGGGTGTTCCAGAGACCCAGTACTTC.

Points on this clone: Relative to the germline gene, one junction end is altered; a read error may explain this. The CDR3 DNA reads TGTGCCAGCACTTTAGGGTCCTACGAGCAGTACTTC. Translation gives CASTLGSYEQYF. This chain connects TRBV28 to TRBJ2-7; D ambiguous. The CDR3 loop spans 12 amino acids. Germline CDR1 MDHEN, CDR2 SYDVKM.

This clone showed up just once. The rearrangement joins TRBV9 to TRBJ1-2; D call uncertain. Trimming shortened V by 3 bases and J by 8 bases, and 8 bases separated the two germline ends. Per germline, CDR1 SGDLS and CDR2 YYNGEE. The CDR3 runs to 11 residues. The DNA of the CDR3 is TGTGCCAGCAGCGCGGGAGACGGCTACACCTTC. This encodes CASSAGDGYTF. Full variable domain (missing parts from reference TRBV9 and TRBJ1-2): DSGVTQTPKHLITATGQRVTLRCSPRSGDLSVYWYQQSLDQGLQFLIQYYNGEERAKGNILERFSAQQFPDLHSELNLSSLELGDSALYFCASSAGDGYTFGSGTRLTVV.

V is TRBV24-1 and J is TRBJ2-1; TRBD1 is a possible D gene (6 bases). Deletions cut 6 bases from V and 5 bases from J, with 19 bases between. Per germline, CDR1 KGHDR and CDR2 SFDVKD. This CDR3 has 16 residues. CDR3: CATSKTTGRKDNEQFF. DNA of the CDR3: TGTGCCACCAGTAAAACCACAGGGCGGAAAGACAATGAGCAGTTCTTC.

J is TRBJ2-5 and V is TRBV5-1; D gene ambiguous. The CDR3 contains 13 residues. Per the germline V gene, CDR1 is SGHRS and CDR2 is YFSETQ. Trimming cost V 0 bases and J 4 bases, with 7 bases left between them. The CDR3 region has the DNA TGCGCCAGCAGCTTGGAACTAAGAGAGACCCAGTACTTC. Translation gives CASSLELRETQYF.

The table lists this clone with a count of one. The identical CDR3 is also encoded by other nucleotide sequences in the sample. The rearrangement links TRBV2 to TRBJ1-3; 7 bases match TRBD1. The ends lost 2 bases at V and 2 bases at J; junction bases unmatched: 0. Germline assignment: CDR1 SNHLY and CDR2 FYNNEI. CDR3 length: 14 amino acids. The DNA for the CDR3 is TGTGCCAGCAGTGAACAGGGGGCTGGAAACACCATATATTTT. Residues: CASSEQGAGNTIYF.

The V call is TRBV19, the J call TRBJ2-3; 9 positions agree with TRBD2. Germline trimming cut 5 bases from V and 12 bases from J; bases unmatched to any gene: 15. Germline CDR1 and CDR2: LNHDA and SQIVND (reference sequence). This CDR3 has 15 residues. CDR3 nucleotides: TGTGCCAGTAGTTCGCGGACTAGCGTCGACCCGTCCCAGTATTTT. Protein sequence: CASSSRTSVDPSQYF.

The chain carries TRBV30 and TRBJ2-5; the match to TRBD2 covers 13 bases. This CDR3 is 15 amino acids long. The germline gives CDR1 GTSNPN, CDR2 SVGIG (reference sequence). V shed 3 bases and J 5 bases; nucleotides not matched to a gene: 6. CDR3 bases: TGTGCCTGGAGCGGACTAGCGGGAGTTGTGGAGACCCAGTACTTC. Amino acids: CAWSGLAGVVETQYF.

V and J are TRBV11-2 and TRBJ2-7; 12 bases agree with TRBD2. The V segment lost 1 base and the J segment 4 bases; nucleotides outside the gene matches: 11. This CDR3 comprises 18 residues. Germline V gene data show CDR1 as SGHAT and CDR2 as FQNNGV. The CDR3 DNA sequence: TGTGCCAGCAGCTTAGGGAGCGGTCGACTAGCGGGAGCGTACGAGCAGTACTTC. Its translation: CASSLGSGRLAGAYEQYF.